This entry is about one T cell receptor (beta chain). No antigen is known for it. This sample was taken from a study of T-cell memory formation after mild COVID-19. Regarding the study as a whole: Mainly CM and EM harbored the contracting CD4+ clones; mainly EMRA harbored the CD8+ ones.

The CDR3 covers 16 residues. Germline-derived CDR1 and CDR2 are MGHRA and YSYEKL. Trimming removed 5 bases from V and 3 bases from J; junction bases left unmatched: 7. Barcoded TCR alpha and TCR beta cDNA libraries with UMIs came from 5'RACE using constant-segment primers. TCRdb itself ran the 5' RACE reads through MiXCR, one entry per CDR3 protein. Of around 310,000 distinct CDR3 sequences in the sample, approximately 15% were seen once. The sequence was collected from a man in his late teens or twenties who had mild COVID-19 (a few samples of this study predate the infection). Cell type and time point are not known. The source material was PBMCs or a T cell subset sorted from them (not recorded which). This sequence joins TRBV4-1 and TRBJ1-4; 9 positions agree with TRBD1. The CDR3 DNA reads as TGCGCCAGCAGCAAAACCGGGACAGGGTCTAATGAAAAACTGTTTTTT. As protein: CASSKTGTGSNEKLFF.